A single sample is the source of the 2 T cell receptor beta chains below, sequenced in a study of cytomegalovirus exposure and HLA in healthy donors. PCR used 60 Vbeta primers and 13 Jbeta primers. This table comes from immunoSEQ multiplex PCR, and its TCRdb copy is limited to in-frame clones, with some not included. The table shows some 160,000 clones, with around 79% occurring only once. The sequencing input was PBMCs. Source of these receptors: a woman aged 40 to 50 in good health and CMV-seronegative.

There are a few counts of this clone. The same CDR3 also results from other DNA sequences found in this sample. J is TRBJ2-2 and V is TRBV2; TRBD2 might be the D (5 bases). V was cut by 5 bases and J by 4 bases, with 8 bases left in between. Germline loops: CDR1 SNHLY, CDR2 FYNNEI. The CDR3 covers 13 residues. The CDR3 loop is CASSFRGTGELFF. CDR3 DNA: TGTGCCAGCAGTTTCCGGGGCACCGGGGAGCTGTTTTTT.

The chain recombines TRBV9 with TRBJ2-4; 9 nucleotides align to TRBD2. Per the germline V gene, CDR1 is SGDLS and CDR2 is YYNGEE. The CDR3 runs 15 residues. V was clipped by 3 bases and J by 11 bases; unmatched bases: 12. CDR3 sequence: CASSATGTSLSLQYF. The DNA of the CDR3 is TGTGCCAGCAGCGCCACCGGGACTAGCCTCTCGCTTCAGTACTTC.